The 32 T cell receptor beta chains listed next were all sequenced from one sample in a study of PD-1 blockade in classical Hodgkin lymphoma. Following autologous stem cell transplantation, relapse occurred in every patient, and exposure to brentuximab vedotin varied. Produced via immunoSEQ multiplex PCR; TCRdb's table is partial and in-frame only. Of 8,500 to 14,000 clones in the sample, about 80% are singletons; the top ten hold approximately 5%. The sample consisted of peripheral blood mononuclear cells (PBMCs), taken before the second cycle of nivolumab. The receptors come from a human donor with classical Hodgkin lymphoma.

This chain joins TRBV28 and TRBJ2-6, with unresolved D. Looked up from germline, CDR1 is MDHEN and CDR2 is SYDVKM. With 4 bases removed from V and 3 bases from J, the gap between germline ends came to 7 bases. The CDR3 consists of 14 residues. As DNA, the CDR3 is TGTGCCAGCAGTTATACCGGTGGGGCCAACGTCCTGACTTTC. Amino acids: CASSYTGGANVLTF.

This chain uses TRBV4-2 with TRBJ2-7; no reliable D call. V shed 3 bases and J shed 6 bases, with 12 bases lying between them. The CDR3 contains 13 residues. In germline, CDR1 is LGHNA, CDR2 YNFKEQ. Here the CDR3 DNA reads TGTGCCAGCAGCCAGCGGTTTGATACCGAGCAGTACTTC. Residues: CASSQRFDTEQYF.

A remark on this clone: Other DNA sequences in the same sample also yield this CDR3. The chain employs TRBV19 and TRBJ1-5, with 8 bases fitting TRBD1. The CDR3 length is 14 residues. Germline V gives CDR1 LNHDA, CDR2 SQIVND (reference sequence). Losses at the gene ends were 4 bases for V and 6 bases for J; bases not matched to a gene: 5. Written as DNA, the CDR3 is TGTGCCAGTAGTAATCAGGGGGCTGGTCAGCCCCAGCATTTT. It is translated as CASSNQGAGQPQHF.

The chain combines TRBV11-1 with TRBJ2-1; the match to TRBD1 covers 9 bases. Germline-derived CDR1 and CDR2 are SGHAT and FQDESV (reference sequence). Trimming took 5 bases from V and 2 from J; bases not matched to a gene: 4. CDR3 length: 15 residues. The CDR3 nucleotides read TGTGCCAGCAGCCCATGGACAGGGGCCTACAATGAGCAGTTCTTC. Translation gives CASSPWTGAYNEQFF.

This clone came up a few times. Other DNA sequences in the same sample also yield this CDR3. The chain joins TRBV7-6 to TRBJ2-7; D remains ambiguous. The CDR3 length is 13 residues. Germline V gene sequence: CDR1 SGHVS, CDR2 FNYEAQ. Deletions cut 1 base from V and 3 bases from J, with 7 bases between. The CDR3 sequence: CASSLGPNYEQYF. Written as DNA, the CDR3 is TGTGCCAGCAGCTTAGGGCCGAACTACGAGCAGTACTTC.

This clone was picked up a small number of times. The chain recombines TRBV19 with TRBJ1-2; tentative D call: TRBD1 (6 bases). V was cut by 9 bases and J by 7 bases, with 21 bases left in between. Per the germline V gene, CDR1 is LNHDA and CDR2 is SQIVND (reference sequence). The CDR3 has 14 residues. CDR3 protein: CASGDVTGYFGYTF. In DNA, the CDR3 is TGTGCCAGCGGTGACGTTACAGGGTACTTTGGCTACACCTTC.

The V call is TRBV19, the J call TRBJ2-3; D not resolved. The V end was cut by 9 bases, the J end by 0 bases, with 7 bases between. Per the germline V gene, CDR1 is LNHDA and CDR2 is SQIVND (reference sequence). The CDR3 totals 12 residues. The DNA of the CDR3 is TGTGCCAGCCTCGGAAGCACAGATACGCAGTATTTT. It encodes CASLGSTDTQYF.

The chain combines TRBV5-1 with TRBJ2-3; either TRBD1 or TRBD2 may fit D (5 bases each). CDR1 is SGHRS, CDR2 YFSETQ, per germline. The CDR3 is 15 amino acids. The V end lost 6 bases, the J end lost 0 bases, and 14 bases lay between the germline ends. This CDR3 reads CASISGQTSTDTQYF. The CDR3 DNA follows: TGCGCCAGCATCTCGGGGCAGACAAGCACAGATACGCAGTATTTT.

The chain carries TRBV15 and TRBJ2-5; D uncertain. CDR1 is LNHNV and CDR2 is YYDKDF in the germline V gene (reference sequence). The germline V and J ends were trimmed by 1 base and 1 base, with 10 bases remaining between them. This CDR3 has 15 residues. The CDR3 region has the DNA TGTGCCACCAGCAGAGGGGTTTTCGGCCAAGAGACCCAGTACTTC. Its translation is CATSRGVFGQETQYF. Filled out from reference TRBV15 and TRBJ2-5, the complete variable domain reads DAMVIQNPRYQVTQFGKPVTLSCSQTLNHNVMYWYQQKSSQAPKLLFHYYDKDFNNEADTPDNFQSRRPNTSFCFLDIRSPGLGDTAMYLCATSRGVFGQETQYFGPGTRLLVL.

The V call is TRBV5-6, the J call TRBJ2-5, with no clear D. Germline V CDR1 and CDR2: SGHDT, YYEEEE. This CDR3 has 12 residues. V was cut by 4 bases and J by 3 bases, with 7 bases left in between. CDR3 coding DNA: TGTGCCAGCAGCCGAATTAAAGAGACCCAGTACTTC. It codes for CASSRIKETQYF.

This chain links TRBV4-1 with TRBJ2-5; D remains ambiguous. V lost 2 bases, J lost 3 bases, and 13 bases lay in between. The V gene's germline CDR1 is MGHRA and CDR2 YSYEKL. CDR3 length: 15 residues. The CDR3 region has the DNA TGCGCCAGCAGCCAATCCCCGGGCGAGGAAGAGACCCAGTACTTC. Its protein is CASSQSPGEEETQYF.

CDR3 in DNA: TGCAGCGCGGGACAGGGTTCCTACGAGCAGTACTTC. Its protein product is CSAGQGSYEQYF. The chain has TRBV29-1 and TRBJ2-7; 9 nucleotides line up with TRBD1. This CDR3 is 12 amino acids long. Germline loops: CDR1 SQVTM, CDR2 ANQGSEA. V was pared by 7 bases and J by 1 base, with 2 bases of the junction left unmatched.

By share, this clone counts as medium-sized. The CDR3 reads CASSLGSERRQYF. DNA of the CDR3: TGTGCCAGCAGCTTGGGTTCGGAGCGTCGGCAGTACTTC. J is TRBJ2-7 and V is TRBV5-4; D is unresolved. This CDR3 is 13 amino acids long. CDR1 and CDR2 (germline): SGHNT, YYREEE (reference sequence). Trimming removed 0 bases from V and 9 bases from J, with 13 bases in between.

The chain has TRBV28 and TRBJ2-4; tentatively, D is TRBD1 (5 bases). Germline loops: CDR1 MDHEN, CDR2 SYDVKM. The CDR3 is 15 amino acids. Trimming removed 1 base from V and 5 bases from J, with 12 bases in between. CDR3 bases: TGTGCCAGCAGTTTATTCCCGCTGACAGAAAACATTCAGTACTTC. Protein sequence: CASSLFPLTENIQYF.

In nucleotides, the CDR3 is TGTGCCAGTAGTATAACTAGCGGGCGACTGGAGACCCAGTACTTC. It specifies CASSITSGRLETQYF. The chain couples TRBV19 to TRBJ2-5, with TRBD2 identical over 9 bases. The V gene's germline CDR1 is LNHDA and CDR2 SQIVND (reference sequence). The J segment lost 5 bases and the V segment lost 2 bases, leaving 6 bases of the junction unmatched. This CDR3 region has 15 residues. Combining the CDR3 with reference TRBV19 and TRBJ2-5 gives the whole variable domain DGGITQSPKYLFRKEGQNVTLSCEQNLNHDAMYWYRQDPGQGLRLIYYSQIVNDFQKGDIAEGYSVSREKKESFPLTVTSAQKNPTAFYLCASSITSGRLETQYFGPGTRLLVL.

There are a few counts of this clone. The V call is TRBV5-1, the J call TRBJ2-1; 8 nucleotides match TRBD1. The trim removed 2 bases at V and 2 bases at J, leaving 12 bases unmatched. The germline CDR1 and CDR2 sequences are SGHRS and YFSETQ. This CDR3 spans 18 amino acids. The CDR3, as DNA: TGCGCCAGCAGCTTATACCCCCCCGGGACAGGAGCCTACAATGAGCAGTTCTTC. Protein: CASSLYPPGTGAYNEQFF. Together with reference TRBV5-1 and TRBJ2-1, the CDR3 gives the full variable domain: KAGVTQTPRYLIKTRGQQVTLSCSPISGHRSVSWYQQTPGQGLQFLFEYFSETQRNKGNFPGRFSGRQFSNSRSEMNVSTLELGDSALYLCASSLYPPGTGAYNEQFFGPGTRLTVL.

The rearrangement uses TRBV7-9 and TRBJ1-2; the match to TRBD1 covers 9 bases. J gave up 5 bases and V 3 bases, and 1 base lay outside the gene matches. The germline gives CDR1 SEHNR, CDR2 FQNEAQ (reference sequence). The CDR3 has 13 amino acids. CDR3 region: CASSLGQGYGYTF. CDR3 DNA sequence: TGTGCCAGCAGCTTGGGACAGGGTTATGGCTACACCTTC.

This clone appeared a single time. This sequence joins TRBV5-1 and TRBJ2-5; D ambiguous. CDR1 SGHRS and CDR2 YFSETQ come from the germline V gene. V gave up 4 bases and J gave up 1 base, with 11 bases separating them. The CDR3 loop spans 14 amino acids. The CDR3 sequence: CASSPGRFQETQYF. CDR3 DNA: TGCGCCAGCAGCCCCGGCCGCTTCCAAGAGACCCAGTACTTC.

The J gene is TRBJ2-1, the V gene TRBV2; 7 bases are shared with TRBD2. CDR1 and CDR2 from the germline V gene are SNHLY and FYNNEI. This CDR3 comprises 14 residues. The V and J ends lost 5 bases and 2 bases, in that order; junction bases with no gene match: 3. CDR3 bases: TGTGCCAGCAGTCGGGGGGTTCCCTACAATGAGCAGTTCTTC. Encoded protein: CASSRGVPYNEQFF.

There are a few counts of this clone. The chain joins TRBV19 to TRBJ2-5; perhaps TRBD1 as D (6 bases). Trimming took 5 bases from V and 2 from J, leaving 12 bases between them. This CDR3 is built from 14 residues. Germline CDR1 is LNHDA and CDR2 is SQIVND (reference sequence). For the CDR3, the DNA is TGTGCCAGTAGTGGACAGCCGGTTCAAGAGACCCAGTACTTC. Translation: CASSGQPVQETQYF.

The chain employs TRBV6-5 and TRBJ2-5; possible D gene TRBD1, 5 bases. The ends were cut back, 4 bases at V and 4 bases at J, with 19 bases in the middle. CDR1 is MNHEY and CDR2 is SVGAGI in the germline V gene. The CDR3 totals 16 residues. The CDR3 DNA reads TGTGCCAGCAGTTCCCCTCTTCCTCAGGGTGGAGAGACCCAGTACTTC. It specifies CASSSPLPQGGETQYF.

The chain joins TRBV10-3 to TRBJ2-1; 9 bases fit TRBD2. The ends lost 5 bases at V and 0 bases at J; junction bases unmatched: 17. The CDR3 consists of 20 residues. CDR1 is ENHRY, CDR2 SYGVKD, per germline. CDR3 amino acids: CAISLRLGSGGLSSYNEQFF. For the CDR3, the DNA is TGTGCCATCAGTTTGAGGTTGGGTAGCGGGGGCCTCAGCTCCTACAATGAGCAGTTCTTC.

The gene calls are TRBV18 and TRBJ2-6; 8 positions match TRBD1. From germline, CDR1 is KGHSH and CDR2 LQKENI. The CDR3 covers 17 residues. J lost 2 bases, V lost 1 base, and 4 bases had no gene match. The CDR3 region is CASSPRTGNAGANVLTF. CDR3 bases: TGTGCCAGCTCACCACGGACAGGGAATGCTGGGGCCAACGTCCTGACTTTC.

This chain links TRBV13 with TRBJ2-3, with D possibly matching TRBD1 (9 bases). The CDR3 is made up of 18 amino acids. CDR1 and CDR2 (germline): PRHDT, FYEKMQ (reference sequence). V lost 5 bases, J lost 3 bases, and 24 bases lay in between. CDR3 residues: CASSSRDREVAGTDTQYF. CDR3 nucleotides: TGTGCCAGCAGCAGCCGGGACAGGGAGGTAGCGGGGACAGATACGCAGTATTTT.

This chain uses TRBV7-9 with TRBJ2-7; no firm D call. Germline V gene lookup returns CDR1 SEHNR and CDR2 FQNEAQ (reference sequence). Trimming shortened V by 1 base and J by 7 bases, and 17 bases separated the two germline ends. There are 15 residues in the CDR3. DNA for the CDR3: TGTGCCAGCAGCTTAGTAACGCCTTTTCGGAGAGAGCAGTACTTC. This encodes CASSLVTPFRREQYF.

The J gene is TRBJ1-4, the V gene TRBV6-1; maybe TRBD1 (5 bases). The V gene's germline CDR1 is MNHNS and CDR2 SASEGT. Trimming removed 2 bases from V and 3 bases from J, with 13 bases in between. The CDR3 runs to 16 residues. The DNA of the CDR3 is TGTGCCAGCAGTGAATGGCAGGGAGGGGCTAATGAAAAACTGTTTTTT. The encoded protein is CASSEWQGGANEKLFF.

The genes are TRBV14 and TRBJ2-1; D perhaps matches TRBD1 (6 bases). From germline, CDR1 is SGHDN and CDR2 FVKESK. Deletions cut 4 bases from V and 9 bases from J, with 13 bases between. The CDR3 spans 13 residues. CDR3 amino acids: CASSLQGNSEQFF. CDR3 in DNA: TGTGCCAGCAGCCTACAGGGTAATAGTGAGCAGTTCTTC.

This rearrangement joins TRBV7-2 to TRBJ1-1; tentatively, D is TRBD1 (5 bases). Trimming shortened V by 5 bases and J by 3 bases, and 10 bases separated the two germline ends. The CDR3 runs 13 residues. Germline loops: CDR1 SGHTA, CDR2 FQGNSA. DNA for the CDR3: TGTGCCAGCAGCGGTCGGGGCTACACTGAAGCTTTCTTT. Protein: CASSGRGYTEAFF.

The rearrangement uses TRBV7-9 and TRBJ2-1, with D possibly matching TRBD2 (5 bases). Germline CDR1 is SEHNR and CDR2 is FQNEAQ (reference sequence). The CDR3 contains 14 residues. V shed 0 bases and J shed 7 bases, with 10 bases lying between them. The CDR3 nucleotides read TGTGCCAGCAGCTTAGCGGGAGTCGAGAATGAGCAGTTCTTC. Translation: CASSLAGVENEQFF. The full variable domain, rest sourced from reference TRBV7-9 and TRBJ2-1, is DTGVSQNPRHKITKRGQNVTFRCDPISEHNRLYWYRQTLGQGPEFLTYFQNEAQLEKSRLLSDRFSAERPKGSFSTLEIQRTEQGDSAMYLCASSLAGVENEQFFGPGTRLTVL.

V and J are TRBV11-1 and TRBJ1-2; D is uncertain. The CDR3 has 16 residues. Germline CDR1 and CDR2: SGHAT and FQDESV (reference sequence). Between the trimmed V and J ends, which lost 5 bases and 4 bases, there was a span of 20 bases. The CDR3, as DNA: TGTGCCAGCAGCCTACTTGAGGCTGGAAAGACCTATGGCTACACCTTC. Encoded protein: CASSLLEAGKTYGYTF.

CDR3 in DNA: TGTGCCAGCAGCTCGACTAGCGGGGGGGCCGGGGAGCTGTTTTTT. Its translation: CASSSTSGGAGELFF. This chain connects TRBV7-6 to TRBJ2-2; 14 bases fit TRBD2. The CDR3 has 15 amino acids. Germline values: CDR1 SGHVS, CDR2 FNYEAQ. V dropped 4 bases and J dropped 6; count of bases not matched to a gene: 1.

CDR3: CATSRAPGHNYGYTF. CDR3 DNA: TGTGCCACCAGCAGAGCTCCGGGACATAACTATGGCTACACCTTC. This sequence joins TRBV15 and TRBJ1-2, with a tentative D call TRBD1 (6 bases). This CDR3 is 15 amino acids long. The germline CDR1 and CDR2 sequences are LNHNV and YYDKDF (reference sequence). Trimming stripped 1 base from V and 1 base from J, with 10 bases between.